What follows describes a single T cell receptor (beta chain). TCRdb ran MiXCR on the 5' RACE reads and lists one entry per CDR3 protein. The sample lists hundreds of thousands of distinct CDR3 sequences, around 20% seen once, with roughly 4.3% in the top ten. This record belongs to a study of identical twins. This sample also appeared in a second study, on T cells expressing NK-cell markers.

The source of this sequence is a young woman in good health. The sample comprised PBMCs.

This CDR3 reads CASSPRQGTPNQPQHF. In DNA form, the CDR3 reads TGTGCCAGCAGTCCCCGGCAGGGGACCCCCAATCAGCCCCAGCATTTT. The V and J genes are TRBV27 and TRBJ1-5, with a possible D match to TRBD1 (6 bases). The CDR3 extends over 16 amino acids. Deletions cut 5 bases from V and 3 bases from J, with 17 bases between. The germline V gene has CDR1 MNHEY and CDR2 SMNVEV (reference sequence).